This T cell receptor beta chain was obtained from a study of early T cells in non-severe SARS-CoV-2 infection. Study conclusions and caveats: The VDJdb matching leaned toward anti-spike CD8 responses and overlooked private and CD4 specificities.

Unique molecular identifier tags were affixed to discrete cDNA molecules. TCRdb re-analysed the 5' RACE reads in MiXCR, keeping a single row per CDR3 protein. The table includes 65,000 to 75,000 distinct CDR3 sequences, approximately 10% detected once. This clonotype was observed many times. Its antigen is currently unknown. V was clipped by 7 bases and J by 3 bases; unmatched bases: 13. CDR3 length equals 16 residues. Germline CDR1 SEHNR, CDR2 FQNEAQ (reference sequence). This receptor was taken from an adult who was a healthcare worker with PCR-confirmed SARS-CoV-2 infection or an uninfected control (not recorded which). This chain uses TRBV7-9 with TRBJ1-2; TRBD1 matches 8 bases. Input material: whole blood. Here the CDR3 reads CASTQAPDRAHYGYTF. CDR3 DNA sequence: TGTGCCAGCACCCAAGCCCCGGACAGGGCCCACTATGGCTACACCTTC.